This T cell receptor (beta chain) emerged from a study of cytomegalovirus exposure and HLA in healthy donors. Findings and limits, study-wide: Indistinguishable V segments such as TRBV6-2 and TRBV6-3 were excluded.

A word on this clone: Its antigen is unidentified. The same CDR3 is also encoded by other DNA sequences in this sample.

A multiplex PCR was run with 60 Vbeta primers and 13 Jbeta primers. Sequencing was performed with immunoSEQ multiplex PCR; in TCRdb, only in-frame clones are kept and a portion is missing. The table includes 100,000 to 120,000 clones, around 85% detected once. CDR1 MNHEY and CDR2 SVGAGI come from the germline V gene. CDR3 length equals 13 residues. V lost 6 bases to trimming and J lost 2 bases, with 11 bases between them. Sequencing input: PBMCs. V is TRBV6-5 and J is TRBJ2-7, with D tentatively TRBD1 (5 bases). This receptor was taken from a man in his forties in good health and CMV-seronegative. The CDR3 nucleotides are TGTGCCAGCAGCCGAACAGGAGCCTACGAGCAGTACTTC. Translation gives CASSRTGAYEQYF.